The 16 T cell receptor beta chains below come from one sample, sequenced in a study of spatial heterogeneity in lung cancer. TCRdb fed the 5' RACE reads into MiXCR, producing one record per CDR3 protein. This sample yields approximately 6,900 distinct CDR3 sequences, of which roughly 3.8% are seen a single time; about 23% belongs to the top ten. Time point described: sample taken at primary tumor resection. Unsorted whole RNA from tumor, nontumor lung or frozen PBMC underwent sequencing. The sample here was normal lung tissue next to the tumor, taken at surgery. Source of these receptors: a female donor with early-stage non-small cell lung cancer.

This clonotype has at least ten counts. Since it is a stray read in a library aimed at alpha chains, this beta chain has a size that is not meaningful. The rearrangement links TRBV2 to TRBJ2-3; D is perhaps TRBD2 (5 bases). The CDR3 runs to 14 residues. The V end was cut by 5 bases, the J end by 6 bases, with 15 bases between. Germline values: CDR1 SNHLY, CDR2 FYNNEI. CDR3 residues: CASSREFTRDTQYF. CDR3 DNA: TGTGCCAGCAGTAGGGAATTCACTAGGGATACGCAGTATTTT.

This clonotype was counted at least ten times. This beta chain came through as a stray read in a library set up for alpha chains, and its size says little. The chain has TRBV7-2 and TRBJ2-7; the D call may be TRBD1 or TRBD2 (5 bases each). The CDR3 runs to 14 residues. V was clipped by 1 base and J by 2 bases, with 9 bases between them. Germline V gene lookup returns CDR1 SGHTA and CDR2 FQGNSA. In DNA form, the CDR3 reads TGTGCCAGCAGCTTAGTTCCGGGGCCCTACGAGCAGTACTTC. Translating it yields CASSLVPGPYEQYF.

This clonotype showed up many times. Within a library made for alpha chains, this beta chain is off target, and its count is uninformative. This chain connects TRBV7-2 to TRBJ2-7; 12 bases are a match to TRBD2. CDR1 and CDR2 from the germline V gene are SGHTA and FQGNSA. The J segment lost 1 base and the V segment lost 2 bases, leaving 6 bases of the junction unmatched. CDR3 length: 17 residues. The CDR3 spells CASSLRASGGVSYEQYF. The CDR3 DNA reads as TGTGCCAGCAGCTTAAGGGCTAGCGGGGGGGTTTCCTACGAGCAGTACTTC.

Comments on this clonotype: This beta chain is off target for a library built for alpha chains, so its abundance means little. The rearrangement links TRBV6-1 to TRBJ1-5, with D possibly matching TRBD1 (6 bases). The germline V gene encodes CDR1 MNHNS and CDR2 SASEGT. The CDR3 contains 12 residues. Trimming took 7 bases from V and 6 from J, leaving 10 bases between them. Here the CDR3 DNA reads TGTGCCAGCACCAGAGGGGGTCAGCCCCAGCATTTT. This gives the protein CASTRGGQPQHF.

This clonotype came up once. This beta chain is off target for a library built for alpha chains, so its abundance means little. This rearrangement joins TRBV5-8 to TRBJ2-7; 7 bases are shared with TRBD1. This CDR3 has 14 residues. Germline trimming cut 0 bases from V and 4 bases from J; bases unmatched to any gene: 4. Germline lookup yields CDR1 SGHTS and CDR2 YDEGEE. The DNA of the CDR3 is TGTGCCAGCAGCTTGGGACAGGGACCTTACGAGCAGTACTTC. This gives the protein CASSLGQGPYEQYF.

This clonotype is labeled as medium-sized. This beta chain came through as a stray read in a library set up for alpha chains, and its size says little. This chain uses TRBV7-2 with TRBJ2-7, with TRBD2 matching 7 bases. The CDR3 extends over 15 amino acids. J was trimmed by 6 bases and V by 2 bases; bases with no gene match: 10. Germline CDR1 SGHTA, CDR2 FQGNSA. The CDR3 spells CASSLSPTSAPEQYF. CDR3 coding DNA: TGTGCCAGCAGCTTAAGTCCTACTAGCGCTCCCGAGCAGTACTTC.

This clonotype counts as medium-sized (0.01 to 0.1%). A library prepared for alpha chains yielded this beta chain as an off-target read; its size is of little meaning. This sequence joins TRBV20-1 and TRBJ2-1; 10 positions match TRBD2. The CDR3 runs to 16 residues. CDR1 is DFQATT and CDR2 is SNEGSKA in the germline V gene (reference sequence). J lost 3 bases, V lost 0 bases, and 5 bases had no gene match. The CDR3 nucleotides read TGCAGTGCTAGAGATGGGCGGACTAGCGGCTACAATGAGCAGTTCTTC. This codes for CSARDGRTSGYNEQFF.

This clonotype has at least ten counts. This beta chain is off target for a library built for alpha chains, so its abundance means little. J is TRBJ2-3 and V is TRBV7-2; 9 nucleotides match TRBD2. Germline CDR1 SGHTA, CDR2 FQGNSA. The CDR3 consists of 15 residues. V lost 1 base and J lost 6; bases outside the gene matches: 5. The CDR3: CASSLVGGGDDTQYF. The CDR3 DNA reads as TGTGCCAGCAGCTTAGTGGGCGGGGGGGACGATACGCAGTATTTT.

Judged by abundance, this clonotype is medium-sized. As an off-target read in a library built for alpha chains, this beta chain has a frequency of little significance. The chain joins TRBV10-3 to TRBJ1-1, with 7 bases that match TRBD1. Germline-derived CDR1 and CDR2 are ENHRY and SYGVKD. The trim removed 10 bases at V and 6 bases at J, leaving 11 bases unmatched. This CDR3 is 13 amino acids long. CDR3 coding DNA: TGTGCCACCACCTTGACAGGGAGCGCTGAAGCTTTCTTT. This encodes CATTLTGSAEAFF.

This clonotype was observed at least ten times. This beta chain was picked up by a library intended for alpha chains and is off target, so its count carries little meaning. The chain is built from TRBV7-8 and TRBJ2-3; D may be TRBD2 (5 bases). Germline V gene data show CDR1 as SGHVS and CDR2 as FQNEAQ. This CDR3 has 16 residues. With 3 bases removed from V and 0 bases from J, the gap between germline ends came to 13 bases. CDR3 bases: TGTGCCAGCAGCTTCAGGCGCCGGACTAGCACAGATACGCAGTATTTT. It specifies CASSFRRRTSTDTQYF.

This clonotype was recorded many times. Since it is a stray read in a library aimed at alpha chains, this beta chain has a size that is not meaningful. The chain joins TRBV16 to TRBJ2-2; D is uncertain. Germline assignment: CDR1 KGHSY and CDR2 FQNENV. V lost 5 bases, J lost 7 bases, and 11 bases lay in between. This CDR3 is built from 13 residues. The CDR3 region is CASSESPGGELFF. The CDR3 coding sequence is TGTGCCAGCAGCGAAAGCCCTGGCGGGGAGCTGTTTTTT.

This clonotype was observed at least ten times. Since it is a stray read in a library aimed at alpha chains, this beta chain has a size that is not meaningful. V is TRBV7-2 and J is TRBJ1-5, with D possibly TRBD1 on 5 matching bases. Germline assignment: CDR1 SGHTA and CDR2 FQGNSA. The CDR3 consists of 15 residues. Trimming shortened V by 1 base and J by 4 bases, and 11 bases separated the two germline ends. This CDR3 is CASSLGGTSNQPQHF. The CDR3 nucleotides are TGTGCCAGCAGCTTAGGGGGGACTTCAAATCAGCCCCAGCATTTT.

Ten or more counts support this clonotype. This beta chain is off target for a library built for alpha chains, so its abundance means little. The V and J genes are TRBV7-8 and TRBJ2-7; perhaps TRBD2 as D (5 bases). Trimming took 5 bases from V and 2 from J, leaving 19 bases between them. CDR1 and CDR2 from the germline V gene are SGHVS and FQNEAQ. The CDR3 is made up of 16 amino acids. The CDR3 protein is CASSPPRGSATYEQYF. Here the CDR3 DNA reads TGTGCCAGCAGCCCCCCCAGAGGGTCGGCCACCTACGAGCAGTACTTC.

This clonotype was picked up many times. The library was prepared for alpha chains; this beta chain is a stray read, so its frequency means little. The chain combines TRBV10-3 with TRBJ2-1; perhaps TRBD1 as D (6 bases). Germline-derived CDR1 and CDR2 are ENHRY and SYGVKD. Trimming took off 6 bases at V and 1 base at J, with 13 bases between the two ends. This CDR3 spans 15 amino acids. DNA for the CDR3: TGTGCCATCAGAGATACAGGGAATTCCTACAATGAGCAGTTCTTC. Translated: CAIRDTGNSYNEQFF.

This clonotype is classed as large. The library was prepared for alpha chains; this beta chain is a stray read, so its frequency means little. The rearrangement uses TRBV5-1 and TRBJ1-1; TRBD1 matches 8 bases. Germline V gives CDR1 SGHRS, CDR2 YFSETQ. The CDR3 extends over 15 amino acids. The V gene end was trimmed by 0 bases and the J gene end by 5 bases; junction bases not matched to a gene: 6. The CDR3, as DNA: TGCGCCAGCAGCTTGGGAACAGGGGGGATGACTGAAGCTTTCTTT. It encodes CASSLGTGGMTEAFF.

This clonotype was picked up many times. This beta chain came through as a stray read in a library set up for alpha chains, and its size says little. This chain connects TRBV28 to TRBJ2-5; TRBD1 aligns across 7 bases. Germline lookup yields CDR1 MDHEN and CDR2 SYDVKM. CDR3 size: 16 residues. V shed 2 bases and J 2 bases; nucleotides not matched to a gene: 8. This CDR3 is CASSLTGARLQETQYF. The CDR3 coding sequence is TGTGCCAGCAGTTTAACAGGGGCCAGGTTACAAGAGACCCAGTACTTC.